The clone carrying this TCR beta chain was seen only once. Its antigen remains unidentified. Germline lookup yields CDR1 MGHRA and CDR2 YSYEKL. This CDR3 comprises 19 residues. The ends lost 2 bases at V and 2 bases at J; junction bases unmatched: 15. Findings and caveats of the study: In terms of TCR gene usage, tumor memory CD4+ T cells clustered together with blood and lymph node memory CD4+ cells, as well as with lymph node naive CD4+ cells. Tumor Treg TCRs overlapped most with tumor naive CD4+ cells.

Semi-nested PCR with Nested Universal Primer A followed constant-region reverse priming of full-length variable regions. MiXCR was run by TCRdb on the 5' RACE reads, yielding one entry per CDR3 protein. The sample holds 6,500 to 9,000 distinct CDR3 sequences; approximately 67% are singletons and the top ten take 4.3%. The source of this sequence is a female donor with breast cancer. Sequencing input: tumor-infiltrating naive CD4+ T cells sorted from the breast tumor. Subset: naive CD4+ T cells, CD4+CD45RA+CD25-. The chain employs TRBV4-1 and TRBJ2-3, with 8 nucleotides matching TRBD1. CDR3: CASSQKPLRSGQDTDTQYF. The CDR3 region has the DNA TGCGCCAGCAGCCAAAAGCCGTTACGTTCGGGACAGGACACAGATACGCAGTATTTT.